These 18 T cell receptor beta chains were sequenced from one sample in a study of blood T cell repertoires in COVID-19 (dated by TCRdb to about 2020). The library relied on the immunoSEQ multiplex PCR assay. TCRdb obtained this table from immuneACCESS and retained in-frame rearrangements with V and J assigned. These tables miss some clones; where compared with another copy, unresolved V genes account for less than half of the shortfall, and the remainder is unexplained. This sample comprises under 95,000 clones, 88% of them detected only once. Of the sample, roughly 5.5% is held by the ten largest clones. Material: peripheral blood. These receptors were taken from a human donor in a cohort sampled during active COVID-19.

The chain has TRBV7-9 and TRBJ1-1, with D maybe TRBD1 (6 bases). The CDR3 loop spans 16 amino acids. Germline values: CDR1 SEHNR, CDR2 FQNEAQ (reference sequence). Trimming cost V 5 bases and J 1 base, with 17 bases left between them. CDR3 region: CASSPDRGAGNTEAFF. The DNA for the CDR3 is TGTGCCAGCAGCCCTGATCGGGGGGCCGGGAACACTGAAGCTTTCTTT.

The chain links TRBV24-1 to TRBJ2-6; D unresolved. The CDR3 is 19 amino acids. Trimming took 3 bases from V and 0 from J, leaving 17 bases between them. The germline CDR1 and CDR2 sequences are KGHDR and SFDVKD. CDR3 coding DNA: TGTGCCACCAGTGATCCAGGTGGGCAGCTTGGCTCTGGGGCCAACGTCCTGACTTTC. Amino acids: CATSDPGGQLGSGANVLTF.

V gene TRBV6-2 or TRBV6-3 combines with J gene TRBJ1-5, with 10 bases lining up with TRBD1. CDR1 and CDR2 (germline): MNHEY, SVGEGT. There are 14 residues in the CDR3. Trimming removed 4 bases from V and 10 bases from J; junction bases left unmatched: 7. Here the CDR3 reads CASSLGTGVNPQHF. The CDR3 bases are TGTGCCAGCAGTTTGGGGACAGGGGTTAATCCCCAGCATTTT.

The chain carries TRBV3-1 (or the pseudogene TRBV3-2) and TRBJ2-7, with 10 bases that match TRBD2. CDR3 length: 17 residues. V shed 0 bases and J 2 bases; nucleotides not matched to a gene: 7. Germline CDR1 is LGHDT and CDR2 is YNNKEL (reference sequence). The CDR3: CASSQDRLAGGAYEQYF. The DNA for the CDR3 is TGTGCCAGCAGCCAAGATCGGTTAGCGGGAGGAGCCTACGAGCAGTACTTC.

The rearrangement links TRBV5-1 to TRBJ2-1; D perhaps matches TRBD1 (6 bases). The CDR3 extends over 15 amino acids. V dropped 0 bases and J dropped 5 bases, with 12 bases sitting between them. Germline V gives CDR1 SGHRS, CDR2 YFSETQ. In nucleotides, the CDR3 is TGCGCCAGCAGCTTGGACAGGGCCGGGGACAATGAGCAGTTCTTC. Encoded protein: CASSLDRAGDNEQFF.

The chain has TRBV19 and TRBJ1-3, with D possibly matching TRBD1 (6 bases). Germline V gene lookup returns CDR1 LNHDA and CDR2 SQIVND (reference sequence). This CDR3 comprises 15 residues. V was shortened by 3 bases and J by 3 bases, with 12 bases between the two germline ends. CDR3 sequence (DNA): TGTGCCAGTAGTATCGGGGGGGCAAGTGGAAACACCATATATTTT. This codes for CASSIGGASGNTIYF.

CDR3 coding DNA: TGTGCCAGCAGCTTAGGGACAGATAACTATGGCTACACCTTC. It codes for CASSLGTDNYGYTF. The chain combines TRBV7-2 with TRBJ1-2, with TRBD1 as a possible D gene (6 bases). V lost 1 base and J lost 1, with 7 bases in between. The CDR3 has 14 amino acids. The V gene's germline CDR1 is SGHTA and CDR2 FQGNSA.

The chain has TRBV5-5 and TRBJ2-6; D is perhaps TRBD1 (6 bases). The CDR3 runs 13 residues. The V gene's germline CDR1 is SGHKS and CDR2 YYEKEE (reference sequence). Trimming left V 4 bases short and J 12 bases short, with 14 bases between. CDR3 coding DNA: TGTGCCAGCAGCGAACAGGGTGTTCTCGTCCTGACTTTC. It specifies CASSEQGVLVLTF.

The V and J genes are TRBV6-1 and TRBJ2-7; 10 bases agree with TRBD1. The J segment lost 2 bases and the V segment lost 4 bases, leaving 8 bases of the junction unmatched. Per the germline V gene, CDR1 is MNHNS and CDR2 is SASEGT. This CDR3 has 16 amino acids. The CDR3, as DNA: TGTGCCAGCAGTGCACCCGGGACAGGGGTAGCCTACGAGCAGTACTTC. It is translated as CASSAPGTGVAYEQYF.

The rearrangement uses TRBV2 and TRBJ2-3, with 8 bases aligning to TRBD1. Trimming at V came to 7 bases and at J to 6 bases, leaving 9 bases not matched to a gene. Per germline, CDR1 SNHLY and CDR2 FYNNEI. This CDR3 region has 14 residues. The CDR3 sequence is CASTWTGSGDTQYF. CDR3 nucleotides: TGTGCCAGCACTTGGACAGGGAGCGGGGATACGCAGTATTTT. The full variable domain, completed using reference TRBV2 and TRBJ2-3, is EPEVTQTPSHQVTQMGQEVILRCVPISNHLYFYWYRQILGQKVEFLVSFYNNEISEKSEIFDDQFSVERPDGSNFTLKIRSTKLEDSAMYFCASTWTGSGDTQYFGPGTRLTVL.

The chain couples TRBV7-9 to TRBJ1-5; the match to TRBD1 covers 9 bases. After removal of 5 bases from V and 4 bases from J, the junction contained 6 bases not matched to a gene. The germline V gene encodes CDR1 SEHNR and CDR2 FQNEAQ (reference sequence). This CDR3 spans 15 amino acids. CDR3 coding DNA: TGTGCCAGCAGCCCGGGACAGGGCCCGAATCAGCCCCAGCATTTT. It is translated as CASSPGQGPNQPQHF.

This chain links TRBV9 with TRBJ2-1; 10 bases align to TRBD2. The V gene end was trimmed by 4 bases and the J gene end by 7 bases; junction bases not matched to a gene: 14. Germline V gene lookup returns CDR1 SGDLS and CDR2 YYNGEE. The CDR3 spans 17 residues. The CDR3 nucleotides read TGTGCCAGCAGCTCCTTTCCTATAGCGGGGGGTATGAATGAGCAGTTCTTC. Protein product: CASSSFPIAGGMNEQFF.

This chain uses TRBV5-1 with TRBJ1-2; 7 bases map to TRBD1. Germline V CDR1 and CDR2: SGHRS, YFSETQ. CDR3 size: 13 residues. With 1 base clipped from V and 7 bases from J, the junction kept 4 bases outside the gene matches. The CDR3 bases are TGCGCCAGCAGCTTGCAGGGGGAGGCTGGCTACACCTTC. Residues: CASSLQGEAGYTF.

V usage is TRBV7-3 and J usage is TRBJ2-3; TRBD1 is a possible D gene (5 bases). Germline CDR1 reads SGHTA; CDR2 reads FQGTGA. This CDR3 contains 14 residues. V gave up 3 bases and J gave up 1 base, with 8 bases separating them. The CDR3, as DNA: TGTGCCAGCAGCTTTACAGGAGGCACAGATACGCAGTATTTT. Amino acid sequence: CASSFTGGTDTQYF.

The chain carries TRBV5-5 and TRBJ1-4, with unresolved D. V lost 2 bases to trimming and J lost 7 bases, with 3 bases between them. This CDR3 is 11 amino acids long. Germline-derived CDR1 and CDR2 are SGHKS and YYEKEE (reference sequence). The CDR3 loop reads CASSFFEKLFF. The CDR3 region has the DNA TGTGCCAGCAGCTTCTTTGAAAAACTGTTTTTT.

The V call is TRBV19, the J call TRBJ1-1, with 9 bases that match TRBD1. Trimming cost V 5 bases and J 5 bases; bases outside gene matches: 6. Germline CDR1 and CDR2: LNHDA and SQIVND (reference sequence). The CDR3 covers 14 residues. CDR3 in amino acids: CASSVDRGTTEAFF. In DNA form, the CDR3 reads TGTGCCAGTAGTGTCGACAGGGGGACAACTGAAGCTTTCTTT.

The rearrangement joins TRBV18 to TRBJ2-2, with no clear D. Trimming took 6 bases from V and 0 from J, leaving 11 bases between them. The CDR3 sequence is 15 residues long. From germline, CDR1 is KGHSH and CDR2 LQKENI. CDR3 protein: CASSQDRSNTGELFF. CDR3 in DNA: TGTGCCAGCTCGCAGGATCGCTCGAACACCGGGGAGCTGTTTTTT. Filled out from reference TRBV18 and TRBJ2-2, the complete variable domain reads NAGVMQNPRHLVRRRGQEARLRCSPMKGHSHVYWYRQLPEEGLKFMVYLQKENIIDESGMPKERFSAEFPKEGPSILRIQQVVRGDSAAYFCASSQDRSNTGELFFGEGSRLTVL.

The gene calls are TRBV30 and TRBJ2-1, with TRBD1 matching over 10 bases. The length of the CDR3 is 15 residues. The V gene's germline CDR1 is GTSNPN and CDR2 SVGIG (reference sequence). The ends lost 1 base at V and 8 bases at J; junction bases unmatched: 8. The CDR3: CAWSAPGQGRDEQFF. For the CDR3, the DNA is TGTGCCTGGAGTGCCCCGGGACAGGGGCGTGATGAGCAGTTCTTC.